This is a list of T cell receptor beta chains from one sample in a study of cytomegalovirus exposure and HLA in healthy donors. Repertoires were generated with immunoSEQ multiplex PCR, while TCRdb's copy carries only in-frame clones and drops some. The table lists around 140,000 clones, roughly four fifths of them singletons, with roughly 9.7% in the top ten. The sequenced material came from PBMCs. These receptors originate from a woman aged 60 to 75 in good health and CMV-seropositive. CDR3s include the opening cysteine and the closing phenylalanine or tryptophan. D genes are given only for firm matches.

J | V | D | CDR3
TRBJ1-1 | TRBV28 | . | CASRTADSLNTEAFF
TRBJ2-5 | TRBV11-2 | TRBD1 | CASSEDERTGGETQYF
TRBJ2-1 | TRBV29-1 | TRBD1 | CSVEGQGAIEQFF
TRBJ1-4 | TRBV2 | . | CASSRTEGREKLFF
TRBJ2-1 | TRBV7-9 | TRBD2 | CASSPLGGRGNEQFF
TRBJ1-2 | TRBV5-4 | . | CASREGQRGYGYTF
TRBJ2-2 | TRBV7-2 | TRBD2 | CASSLVVGGDYTGELFF
TRBJ1-1 | TRBV2 | . | CASGVNTEAFF
TRBJ2-4 | TRBV18 | . | CASSPDTQAKNIQYF
TRBJ1-1 | TRBV28 | . | CASSFGEEVNTEAFF
TRBJ1-4 | TRBV6-6 | . | CASSYKQGGEKLFF
TRBJ2-1 | TRBV9 | TRBD2 | CASSVGPAGVNEQFF
TRBJ2-3 | TRBV9 | TRBD2 | CASSPGASGRGTDTQYF
TRBJ1-1 | TRBV2 | . | CASRATGTHTEAFF
TRBJ1-1 | TRBV19 | TRBD1 | CASSIGQGRAEAFF
TRBJ2-5 | TRBV7-2 | . | CASSSWSGETQYF
TRBJ1-3 | TRBV18 | . | CASSPGIGNTIYF
TRBJ1-4 | TRBV30 | TRBD1 | CAWSVGGQGGEKLFF
TRBJ2-7 | TRBV15 | TRBD1 | CATSRDLLGQGQTGSYEQYF
TRBJ2-5 | TRBV5-1 | TRBD1 | CASSWGQGNQETQYF
TRBJ2-7 | TRBV27 | TRBD1 | CATGTGGYEQYF
TRBJ1-1 | TRBV2 | . | CASSGATEEAFF
TRBJ2-2 | TRBV19 | TRBD1 | CASREQGAGELFF
TRBJ2-7 | TRBV25-1 | TRBD1 | CASNRQGGSGEQYF
TRBJ1-2 | TRBV11-2 | . | CASSSSGGAYGYTF
TRBJ2-2 | TRBV28 | TRBD2 | CASTESGTLAGELFF
TRBJ2-2 | TRBV13 | TRBD1 | CASSLIQGASGELFF
TRBJ2-5 | TRBV20-1 | . | CSVEQGETQYF
TRBJ2-3 | TRBV7-2 | TRBD2 | CASSPSQAGSEDTQYF
TRBJ1-5 | TRBV7-2 | TRBD1 | CASSRTGFDQPQHF